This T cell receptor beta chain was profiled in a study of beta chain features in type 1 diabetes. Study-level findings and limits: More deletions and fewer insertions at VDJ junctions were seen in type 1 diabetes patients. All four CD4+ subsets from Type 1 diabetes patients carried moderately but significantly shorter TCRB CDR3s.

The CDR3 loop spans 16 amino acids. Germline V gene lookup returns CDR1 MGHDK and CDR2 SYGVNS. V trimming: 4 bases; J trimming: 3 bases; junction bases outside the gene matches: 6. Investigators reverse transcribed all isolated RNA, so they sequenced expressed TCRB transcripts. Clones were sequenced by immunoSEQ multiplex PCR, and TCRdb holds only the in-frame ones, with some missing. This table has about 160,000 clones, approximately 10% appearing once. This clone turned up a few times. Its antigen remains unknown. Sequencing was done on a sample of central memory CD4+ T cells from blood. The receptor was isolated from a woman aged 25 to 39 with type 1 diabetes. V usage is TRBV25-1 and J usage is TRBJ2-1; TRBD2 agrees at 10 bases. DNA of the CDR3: TGTGCCAGCAGTGGGGGACTAGCGATCATCTACAATGAGCAGTTCTTC. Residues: CASSGGLAIIYNEQFF.